These T cell receptor beta chains were read from a single sample in a study of cytomegalovirus exposure and HLA in healthy donors. Data came from immunoSEQ multiplex PCR; TCRdb stores just in-frame clones and leaves some out. In the table there are about 180,000 clones, around 82% of which are singletons. Material: PBMCs. Source of these receptors: a woman in her twenties or thirties in good health and CMV-seropositive. The CDR3 runs from the conserved cysteine through the conserved F or W. The D gene is left open where the match is weak. Expanded clones get a size class; other rows say once, few or many, or leave the size out.

D gene: -
clone size: -
J gene: TRBJ1-2
V gene: TRBV4-2
CDR3 protein: CASSLEKGANYGYTF
CDR3 DNA: TGTGCCAGCAGCCTTGAGAAAGGGGCAAACTATGGCTACACCTTC

D gene: -
clone size: -
J gene: TRBJ2-6
V gene: TRBV5-1
CDR3 protein: CASSYTGANVLTF
CDR3 DNA: TGCGCCAGCAGCTACACGGGGGCCAACGTCCTGACTTTC

D gene: TRBD2
clone size: -
J gene: TRBJ2-7
V gene: TRBV27
CDR3 protein: CASKNPQGLAGNSYEQYF
CDR3 DNA: TGTGCCAGCAAAAACCCCCAGGGACTAGCGGGGAACTCCTACGAGCAGTACTTC

D gene: TRBD1
clone size: few
J gene: TRBJ2-3
V gene: TRBV10-3
CDR3 protein: CAISATGGTTDTQYF
CDR3 DNA: TGTGCCATCAGTGCAACAGGGGGCACCACAGATACGCAGTATTTT

D gene: -
clone size: -
J gene: TRBJ1-5
V gene: TRBV19
CDR3 protein: CASSISGANNQPQHF
CDR3 DNA: TGTGCCAGTAGTATTAGTGGGGCAAACAATCAGCCCCAGCATTTT

D gene: TRBD2
clone size: -
J gene: TRBJ2-1
V gene: TRBV4-2
CDR3 protein: CASSQAWRGGFNEQFF
CDR3 DNA: TGTGCCAGCAGCCAAGCCTGGCGGGGGGGTTTTAATGAGCAGTTCTTC

D gene: -
clone size: -
J gene: TRBJ1-4
V gene: TRBV30
CDR3 protein: CAWSVLRASNEKLFF
CDR3 DNA: TGTGCCTGGAGTGTACTGAGGGCGTCTAATGAAAAACTGTTTTTT

D gene: TRBD1
clone size: -
J gene: TRBJ2-5
V gene: TRBV13
CDR3 protein: CASGTGPKETQYF
CDR3 DNA: TGTGCCAGTGGGACAGGCCCAAAAGAGACCCAGTACTTC

D gene: TRBD2
clone size: -
J gene: TRBJ2-3
V gene: TRBV9
CDR3 protein: CASSPPSGGPTDTQYF
CDR3 DNA: TGTGCCAGCAGCCCTCCGAGCGGGGGGCCCACAGATACGCAGTATTTT

D gene: -
clone size: -
J gene: TRBJ2-5
V gene: TRBV7-7
CDR3 protein: CASSLEVEETQYF
CDR3 DNA: TGTGCCAGCAGCTTAGAAGTAGAGGAGACCCAGTACTTC

D gene: -
clone size: once
J gene: TRBJ1-6
V gene: TRBV25-1
CDR3 protein: CASSEPLSNSPLHF
CDR3 DNA: TGTGCCAGCAGTGAACCCCTCTCCAATTCACCCCTCCACTTT

D gene: -
clone size: -
J gene: TRBJ1-2
V gene: TRBV7-9
CDR3 protein: CASSLMRATVVGYTF
CDR3 DNA: TGTGCCAGCAGCTTAATGCGGGCCACCGTCGTTGGCTACACCTTC

D gene: TRBD1
clone size: -
J gene: TRBJ1-1
V gene: TRBV2
CDR3 protein: CASSAPGTGLNTEAFF
CDR3 DNA: TGTGCCAGCAGTGCCCCCGGGACAGGGTTGAACACTGAAGCTTTCTTT